This T cell receptor beta chain was retrieved from a study of beta chain features in type 1 diabetes. Broader study findings: Type 1 diabetes patients had moderately but significantly shorter TCRB CDR3s in all four CD4+ subsets.

Every single donor gave one heparinised blood draw, and these averaged about 100 mL. Turning to this clone: The antigen remains unidentified.

Deletions cut 0 bases from V and 4 bases from J, with 10 bases between. CDR3 length equals 14 residues. CDR1 and CDR2 (germline): SGHNT, YYREEE (reference sequence). Expressed TCRB transcripts were sequenced after all isolated RNA was converted to cDNA. Assay: immunoSEQ multiplex PCR; the TCRdb copy retains only in-frame clones and omits some. In the table there are about 360,000 clones, over 9.5% of which are singletons. Sequenced: naive CD4+ T cells from blood. The receptor's source is a woman aged 18-35 years with type 1 diabetes. The V call is TRBV5-4, the J call TRBJ1-2, with D uncertain. The chain's CDR3 is CASSLASAAYGYTF. CDR3 in DNA: TGTGCCAGCAGCTTGGCCTCGGCGGCCTATGGCTACACCTTC.